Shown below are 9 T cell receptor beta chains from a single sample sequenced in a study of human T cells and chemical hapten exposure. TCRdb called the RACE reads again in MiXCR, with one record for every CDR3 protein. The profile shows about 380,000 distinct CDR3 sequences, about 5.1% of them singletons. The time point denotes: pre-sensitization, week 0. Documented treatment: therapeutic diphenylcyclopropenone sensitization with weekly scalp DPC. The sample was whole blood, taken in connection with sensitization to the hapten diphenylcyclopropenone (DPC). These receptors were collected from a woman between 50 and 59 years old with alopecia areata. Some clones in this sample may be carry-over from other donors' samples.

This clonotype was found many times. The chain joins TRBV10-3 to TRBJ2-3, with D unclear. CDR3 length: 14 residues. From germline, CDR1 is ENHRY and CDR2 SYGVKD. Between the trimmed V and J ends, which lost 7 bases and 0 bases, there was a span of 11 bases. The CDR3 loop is CAITSAVSTDTQYF. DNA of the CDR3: TGTGCCATCACTTCTGCGGTTAGCACAGATACGCAGTATTTT.

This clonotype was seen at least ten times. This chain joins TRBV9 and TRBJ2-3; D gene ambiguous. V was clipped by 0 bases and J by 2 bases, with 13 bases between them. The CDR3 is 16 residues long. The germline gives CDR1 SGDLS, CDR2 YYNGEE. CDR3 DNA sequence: TGTGCCAGCAGCGTAGCTACGGGCAAAAACACAGATACGCAGTATTTT. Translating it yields CASSVATGKNTDTQYF. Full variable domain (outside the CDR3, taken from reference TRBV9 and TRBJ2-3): DSGVTQTPKHLITATGQRVTLRCSPRSGDLSVYWYQQSLDQGLQFLIQYYNGEERAKGNILERFSAQQFPDLHSELNLSSLELGDSALYFCASSVATGKNTDTQYFGPGTRLTVL.

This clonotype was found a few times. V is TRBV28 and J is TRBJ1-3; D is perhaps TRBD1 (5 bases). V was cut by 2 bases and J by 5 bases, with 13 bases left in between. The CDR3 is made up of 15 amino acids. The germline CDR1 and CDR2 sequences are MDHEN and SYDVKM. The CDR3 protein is CASSLSGAKRNTIYF. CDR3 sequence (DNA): TGTGCCAGCAGTTTAAGCGGGGCGAAGAGAAACACCATATATTTT.

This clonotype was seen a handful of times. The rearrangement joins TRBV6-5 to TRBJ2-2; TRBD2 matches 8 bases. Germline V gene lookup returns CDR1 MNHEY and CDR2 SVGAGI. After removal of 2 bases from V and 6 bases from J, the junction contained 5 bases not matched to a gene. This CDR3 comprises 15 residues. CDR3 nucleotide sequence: TGTGCCAGCAGTTACGAGCTAGCGGGCCCCGGGGAGCTGTTTTTT. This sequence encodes CASSYELAGPGELFF.

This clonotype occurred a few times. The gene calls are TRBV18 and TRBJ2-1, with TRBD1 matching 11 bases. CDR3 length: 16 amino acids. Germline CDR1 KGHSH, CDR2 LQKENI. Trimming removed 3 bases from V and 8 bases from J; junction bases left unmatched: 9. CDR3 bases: TGTGCCAGCTCACCTTCGGGACAGGGGGTGTGGTATGAGCAGTTCTTC. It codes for CASSPSGQGVWYEQFF.

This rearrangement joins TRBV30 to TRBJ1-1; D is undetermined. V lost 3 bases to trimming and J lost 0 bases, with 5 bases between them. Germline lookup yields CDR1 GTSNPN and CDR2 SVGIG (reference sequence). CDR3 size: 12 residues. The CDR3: CAWRLLNTEAFF. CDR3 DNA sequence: TGTGCCTGGAGACTCTTGAACACTGAAGCTTTCTTT.

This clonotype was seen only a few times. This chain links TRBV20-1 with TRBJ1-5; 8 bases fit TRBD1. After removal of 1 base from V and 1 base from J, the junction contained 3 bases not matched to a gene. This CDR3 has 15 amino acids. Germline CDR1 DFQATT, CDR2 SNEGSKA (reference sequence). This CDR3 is CSARGRTGSNQPQHF. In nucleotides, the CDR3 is TGCAGTGCTAGAGGACGGACAGGGAGCAATCAGCCCCAGCATTTT.

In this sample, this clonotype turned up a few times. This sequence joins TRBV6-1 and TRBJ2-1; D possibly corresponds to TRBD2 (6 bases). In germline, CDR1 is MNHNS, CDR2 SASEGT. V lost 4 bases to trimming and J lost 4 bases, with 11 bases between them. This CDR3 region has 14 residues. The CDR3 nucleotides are TGTGCCAGCAGTGCGGCGGAGGGATACAATGAGCAGTTCTTC. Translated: CASSAAEGYNEQFF.

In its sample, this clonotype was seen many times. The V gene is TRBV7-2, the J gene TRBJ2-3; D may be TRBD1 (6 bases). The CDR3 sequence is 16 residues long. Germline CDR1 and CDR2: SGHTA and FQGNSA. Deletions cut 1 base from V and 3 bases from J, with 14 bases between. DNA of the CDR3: TGTGCCAGCAGCTTAGATTTTAGGGGGAGTACAGATACGCAGTATTTT. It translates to CASSLDFRGSTDTQYF.